This TCR beta chain was identified in a study of technical replicates of blood from a few donors. The CDR3 length is 14 residues. V lost 5 bases to trimming and J lost 4 bases; unmatched junction nucleotides: 5. CDR1 is LGHNA and CDR2 is YNFKEQ in the germline V gene. The method was immunoSEQ multiplex PCR; TCRdb's version includes in-frame clones alone and lacks a portion of them. The sample holds around 84,000 clones, roughly 92% seen once. The chain employs TRBV4-2 and TRBJ2-5; 9 positions agree with TRBD1. The sample consisted of T cells isolated from PBMCs. This sequence was found in a human donor in good health. CDR3 nucleotides: TGTGCCAGCAGCAAGGACAGGGGAGCAGAGACCCAGTACTTC. It encodes CASSKDRGAETQYF.